This T cell receptor (beta chain) originates from a study of shared clonotypes between healthy human individuals. Points from the study as a whole: Richness estimates generally favored naive over memory subsets. Non-shared clonotypes had lower generation probabilities than those shared by all four donors. The authors sampled blood alone, and tissue repertoires likely differ.

Some clones are missing from TCRdb's copy, which holds only in-frame ones; the method was immunoSEQ multiplex PCR. There are over 2,000,000 clones in the sample; roughly 93% occur only once, and around 1.8% lies in the top ten. Cells designated naive CD8 were CD45RO-negative and were positively selected for CCR7, with terminally differentiated effector memory CD45RA+ cells excluded. Adults of Caucasian background living in Nashville, Tennessee made up all donors. The sample holds one count of this clone. As yet, its antigen is unknown. This sample also contains other DNA sequences that code for the same CDR3. The ends lost 5 bases at V and 6 bases at J; junction bases unmatched: 8. The CDR3 covers 17 residues. The germline CDR1 and CDR2 sequences are MNHEY and SMNVEV (reference sequence).

The chain joins TRBV27 to TRBJ2-2; 14 positions agree with TRBD2. The sample consisted of naive CD8+ T cells from PBMCs. This clonotype originated in a man aged 18 to 30 in good health. Some clones in this sample may be carry-over from other donors' samples. The CDR3 sequence is CASSLLGTSGSSGELFF. The CDR3 DNA is TGTGCCAGCAGTCTATTGGGGACTAGCGGGAGTTCCGGGGAGCTGTTTTTT.